One and the same sample provided the 31 T cell receptor beta chains below, sequenced in a study of human T cells and chemical hapten exposure. The sample's time point: patch test 3, about 24 weeks after DPC sensitization. Specified treatment: therapeutic diphenylcyclopropenone sensitization with weekly scalp DPC. TCRdb passed the RACE reads through MiXCR, listing each CDR3 protein once. Altogether more than 95,000 distinct CDR3 sequences are present, roughly 27% being singletons, with the ten largest covering 10%. The input for sequencing was whole blood, taken in connection with sensitization to the hapten diphenylcyclopropenone (DPC). The receptors here all came from a man between 35 and 55 years old with alopecia areata. Some clones in this sample may be carry-over from other donors' samples.

This clonotype was seen only a few times. V usage is TRBV7-9 and J usage is TRBJ2-1, with 15 nucleotides matching TRBD2. The CDR3 extends over 19 amino acids. Germline trimming cut 5 bases from V and 7 bases from J; bases unmatched to any gene: 15. CDR1 and CDR2 (germline): SEHNR, FQNEAQ (reference sequence). The CDR3 reads CASSPTPGLAGGPRNEQFF. In DNA, the CDR3 is TGTGCCAGCAGCCCGACCCCCGGACTAGCGGGAGGGCCGAGAAATGAGCAGTTCTTC.

This clonotype was detected only a few times. This rearrangement joins TRBV5-1 to TRBJ2-7, with no clear D. Germline lookup yields CDR1 SGHRS and CDR2 YFSETQ. This CDR3 spans 13 amino acids. V lost 3 bases and J 6 bases, leaving 13 bases between the germline ends. The chain's CDR3 is CASSWTSPGEQYF. The CDR3 coding sequence is TGCGCCAGCAGCTGGACGAGCCCAGGCGAGCAGTACTTC.

This clonotype appeared a few times. The gene calls are TRBV20-1 and TRBJ2-7, with 9 bases lining up with TRBD1. Per the germline V gene, CDR1 is DFQATT and CDR2 is SNEGSKA (reference sequence). The CDR3 runs to 13 residues. The ends lost 2 bases at V and 5 bases at J; junction bases unmatched: 4. The chain's CDR3 is CSARRTGEDEQYF. As DNA, the CDR3 is TGCAGTGCTAGAAGGACAGGGGAGGACGAGCAGTACTTC.

This clonotype has just a few counts. The V gene is TRBV20-1, the J gene TRBJ1-5; D is perhaps TRBD1 (6 bases). V lost 3 bases and J 1 base, leaving 16 bases between the germline ends. The CDR3 is 16 residues long. CDR1 and CDR2 (germline): DFQATT, SNEGSKA (reference sequence). The CDR3 is CSASAARQESNQPQHF. CDR3 DNA: TGCAGTGCTAGCGCGGCCAGACAGGAGAGCAATCAGCCCCAGCATTTT.

The J gene is TRBJ2-2, the V gene TRBV7-9; TRBD2 agrees at 15 bases. This CDR3 has 17 amino acids. Looked up from germline, CDR1 is SEHNR and CDR2 is FQNEAQ (reference sequence). Trimming took 5 bases from V and 5 from J; bases not matched to a gene: 6. The CDR3 protein is CASSKGLAGGRTGELFF. The CDR3 DNA sequence: TGTGCCAGCAGCAAAGGACTAGCGGGAGGGCGGACCGGGGAGCTGTTTTTT.

The V gene is TRBV10-2, the J gene TRBJ1-4; D gene ambiguous. The CDR3 extends over 13 amino acids. V was cut by 7 bases and J by 3 bases, with 9 bases left in between. Germline V gene sequence: CDR1 WSHSY, CDR2 SAAADI. The CDR3: CASKEGPNEKLFF. The DNA of the CDR3 is TGCGCCAGCAAAGAGGGTCCTAATGAAAAACTGTTTTTT.

This clonotype was detected ten times or more. The V and J genes are TRBV10-3 and TRBJ2-7, with a tentative D call TRBD2 (5 bases). The V gene's germline CDR1 is ENHRY and CDR2 SYGVKD. The V gene lost 3 bases and the J gene lost 0 bases, with 6 bases spanning the gap. The CDR3 contains 13 residues. This CDR3 is CAISESGSYEQYF. CDR3 bases: TGTGCCATCAGTGAAAGCGGCTCCTACGAGCAGTACTTC.

The gene calls are TRBV6-5 and TRBJ2-3; D ambiguous. Trimming removed 0 bases from V and 4 bases from J, with 5 bases in between. The CDR3 runs 13 residues. Germline CDR1 reads MNHEY; CDR2 reads SVGAGI. The CDR3 DNA follows: TGTGCCAGCAGTTACTCGTTGTCAGATACGCAGTATTTT. It translates to CASSYSLSDTQYF.

The chain employs TRBV29-1 and TRBJ2-1, with D possibly being TRBD2 (5 bases). In germline, CDR1 is SQVTM, CDR2 ANQGSEA. This CDR3 comprises 12 residues. V was shortened by 4 bases and J by 5 bases, with 9 bases between the two germline ends. CDR3 residues: CSVATGNNEQFF. The CDR3 DNA reads as TGCAGCGTTGCGACGGGGAACAATGAGCAGTTCTTC.

This sequence joins TRBV28 and TRBJ2-5; the match to TRBD2 covers 7 bases. This CDR3 comprises 15 residues. Looked up from germline, CDR1 is MDHEN and CDR2 is SYDVKM. V trimming: 3 bases; J trimming: 0 bases; junction bases outside the gene matches: 4. DNA of the CDR3: TGTGCCAGCAGTTTTGGGGGACTAAACCAAGAGACCCAGTACTTC. Translation: CASSFGGLNQETQYF. Supplemented by reference TRBV28 and TRBJ2-5, the full variable domain reads DVKVTQSSRYLVKRTGEKVFLECVQDMDHENMFWYRQDPGLGLRLIYFSYDVKMKEKGDIPEGYSVSREKKERFSLILESASTNQTSMYLCASSFGGLNQETQYFGPGTRLLVL.

A few counts support this clonotype. The genes are TRBV6-5 and TRBJ2-5; D not resolved. The germline gives CDR1 MNHEY, CDR2 SVGAGI. CDR3 size: 13 residues. Trimming removed 8 bases at V and 4 bases at J, with 14 bases between. Here the CDR3 DNA reads TGTGCCAGCGGCGACCCTTACGTAGAGACCCAGTACTTC. Translating gives CASGDPYVETQYF.

This clonotype was picked up a small number of times. The chain links TRBV2 to TRBJ1-3; possibly TRBD1 for D (6 bases). The V and J ends lost 5 bases and 0 bases respectively, with 14 bases between them. Per germline, CDR1 SNHLY and CDR2 FYNNEI. This CDR3 region has 16 residues. CDR3 DNA: TGTGCCAGCAGTATAACAGGGCCCCTCTCTGGAAACACCATATATTTT. It translates to CASSITGPLSGNTIYF.

The chain employs TRBV6-2 or TRBV6-3 and TRBJ2-5; a weak D match, TRBD2 (5 bases). There are 13 residues in the CDR3. CDR1 is MNHEY, CDR2 SVGEGT, per germline. V lost 2 bases and J lost 5, with 9 bases in between. The CDR3 loop is CASSYVPGETQYF. CDR3 nucleotide sequence: TGTGCCAGCAGTTACGTCCCGGGGGAGACCCAGTACTTC.

The gene calls are TRBV7-9 and TRBJ2-5, with D perhaps TRBD1 or TRBD2 (5 bases each). The germline gives CDR1 SEHNR, CDR2 FQNEAQ (reference sequence). The CDR3 contains 15 residues. The V end lost 5 bases, the J end lost 5 bases, and 18 bases lay between the germline ends. CDR3: CASSPRGLASETQYF. The CDR3 nucleotides read TGTGCCAGCAGCCCCCGGGGCCTGGCTTCTGAGACCCAGTACTTC.

The chain combines TRBV30 with TRBJ2-3; D is unclear. Germline loops: CDR1 GTSNPN, CDR2 SVGIG (reference sequence). The V end lost 5 bases, the J end lost 1 base, and 1 base lay between the germline ends. This CDR3 is 10 amino acids long. The CDR3 sequence: CAWGTDTQYF. CDR3 sequence (DNA): TGTGCCTGGGGCACAGATACGCAGTATTTT.

This clonotype was detected a few times. The V call is TRBV18, the J call TRBJ1-4, with D possibly being TRBD1 (5 bases). From germline, CDR1 is KGHSH and CDR2 LQKENI. The V end lost 2 bases, the J end lost 3 bases, and 13 bases lay between the germline ends. The CDR3 length is 16 residues. CDR3 loop: CASSPMAREANEKLFF. CDR3 nucleotides: TGTGCCAGCTCACCAATGGCCAGGGAGGCTAATGAAAAACTGTTTTTT.

The chain links TRBV29-1 to TRBJ2-7, with TRBD1 matching over 7 bases. Germline V gives CDR1 SQVTM, CDR2 ANQGSEA. The trim removed 4 bases at V and 7 bases at J, leaving 7 bases unmatched. The CDR3 extends over 12 amino acids. The CDR3 reads CSVAEIQGEQYF. The CDR3 nucleotides read TGCAGCGTTGCCGAAATACAGGGGGAGCAGTACTTC.

V is TRBV18 and J is TRBJ2-7; possible D gene TRBD1, 6 bases. Germline V gene sequence: CDR1 KGHSH, CDR2 LQKENI. This CDR3 is built from 14 residues. Trimming pared 2 bases from V and 2 bases from J, leaving 10 bases between. The DNA for the CDR3 is TGTGCCAGCTCACCAGCCGGGACACCCTACGAGCAGTACTTC. This gives the protein CASSPAGTPYEQYF.

The chain uses TRBV12-3 or TRBV12-4 and TRBJ2-3; unclear D gene. The V gene lost 5 bases and the J gene lost 3 bases, with 6 bases spanning the gap. CDR3 length equals 12 residues. CDR3 residues: CASSLQTDTQYF. The DNA for the CDR3 is TGTGCCAGCAGTCTCCAGACAGATACGCAGTATTTT.

This chain connects TRBV20-1 to TRBJ2-1; D is undetermined. The CDR3 totals 11 residues. Between the trimmed V and J ends, which lost 5 bases and 15 bases, there was a span of 17 bases. Germline V gives CDR1 DFQATT, CDR2 SNEGSKA (reference sequence). In nucleotides, the CDR3 is TGCAGTGCTGCCGGGCCCCGAGACCCGTTCTTC. Amino acids: CSAAGPRDPFF.

At least ten counts were recorded for this clonotype. The chain combines TRBV19 with TRBJ2-3; D is possibly TRBD1 (5 bases). V was trimmed by 6 bases and J by 0 bases, leaving 13 bases between them. There are 15 residues in the CDR3. Germline values: CDR1 LNHDA, CDR2 SQIVND (reference sequence). The CDR3 reads CASSHRPPSTDTQYF. The CDR3 DNA is TGTGCCAGTAGCCACAGGCCCCCAAGCACAGATACGCAGTATTTT.

V is TRBV6-2 or TRBV6-3 and J is TRBJ1-5, with D hard to call. The CDR3 has 14 residues. Looked up from germline, CDR1 is MNHEY and CDR2 is SVGEGT. The V end was cut by 2 bases, the J end by 2 bases, with 7 bases between. The CDR3 spells CASSYKDGNQPQHF. In DNA, the CDR3 is TGTGCCAGCAGTTACAAGGACGGCAATCAGCCCCAGCATTTT.

Written as DNA, the CDR3 is TGTGCCACCAGGGTGAGAGGGACCTACGAGCAGTACTTC. Translation gives CATRVRGTYEQYF. The chain carries TRBV27 and TRBJ2-7; D is tentatively TRBD1 or TRBD2 (5 bases each). Trimming took 10 bases from V and 2 from J, leaving 15 bases between them. Germline V gene lookup returns CDR1 MNHEY and CDR2 SMNVEV (reference sequence). CDR3 length: 13 amino acids.

This clonotype was picked up a small number of times. The chain employs TRBV20-1 and TRBJ2-4; TRBD1 agrees at 9 bases. CDR3 length: 14 amino acids. The V segment lost 4 bases and the J segment 8 bases; nucleotides outside the gene matches: 9. Looked up from germline, CDR1 is DFQATT and CDR2 is SNEGSKA (reference sequence). The CDR3 reads CSANPQGALDIQYF. The DNA for the CDR3 is TGCAGTGCTAACCCACAGGGGGCGTTGGACATTCAGTACTTC.

This chain links TRBV20-1 with TRBJ2-7; 10 positions agree with TRBD2. Germline CDR1 is DFQATT and CDR2 is SNEGSKA (reference sequence). The CDR3 length is 14 residues. V was clipped by 5 bases and J by 5 bases; unmatched bases: 9. CDR3 in amino acids: CSAGDSGRAHEQYF. In nucleotides, the CDR3 is TGCAGTGCTGGGGACAGCGGGAGGGCCCACGAGCAGTACTTC.

The chain is built from TRBV11-2 and TRBJ2-3; 10 nucleotides agree with TRBD2. The CDR3 spans 15 residues. Looked up from germline, CDR1 is SGHAT and CDR2 is FQNNGV. The trim removed 5 bases at V and 2 bases at J, leaving 4 bases unmatched. CDR3 DNA: TGTGCCAGCAGCATCGGGACTAGCGACACAGATACGCAGTATTTT. As protein: CASSIGTSDTDTQYF.

This sequence joins TRBV12-3 or TRBV12-4 and TRBJ2-2; D not certain. Between the trimmed V and J ends, which lost 7 bases and 1 base, there was a span of 7 bases. The CDR3 consists of 13 residues. CDR3 DNA: TGTGCCAGCACATTCAGGAACACCGGGGAGCTGTTTTTT. This sequence encodes CASTFRNTGELFF.

This clonotype was counted between two and nine times. This chain uses TRBV29-1 with TRBJ1-2; D may be TRBD1 (5 bases). The CDR3 runs 15 residues. V was trimmed by 4 bases and J by 3 bases, leaving 18 bases between them. CDR1 is SQVTM and CDR2 is ANQGSEA in the germline V gene. CDR3 nucleotide sequence: TGCAGCGTTGGGGGGGTAGATGGGGCGGACTATGGCTACACCTTC. Its translation: CSVGGVDGADYGYTF.

This clonotype was detected only a few times. This sequence joins TRBV20-1 and TRBJ2-2, with D perhaps assigned TRBD1 or TRBD2 (5 bases each). Germline CDR1 reads DFQATT; CDR2 reads SNEGSKA (reference sequence). Trimming took off 0 bases at V and 5 bases at J, with 13 bases between the two ends. The CDR3 has 15 residues. The CDR3 bases are TGCAGTGCTAGAGATTCCGGGGCGCGAACCGGGGAGCTGTTTTTT. Translation gives CSARDSGARTGELFF.

V and J are TRBV27 and TRBJ2-7, with 11 positions matching TRBD1. CDR1 is MNHEY and CDR2 is SMNVEV in the germline V gene (reference sequence). The junction had 7 bases not matched to a gene; V was cut back by 8 bases and J by 1 base. CDR3 size: 15 residues. This chain's CDR3 is CASGSGQGASYEQYF. The DNA of the CDR3 is TGTGCCAGCGGGTCCGGACAGGGGGCTTCCTACGAGCAGTACTTC.

This clonotype showed up just a few times. The genes are TRBV28 and TRBJ1-5; D is unresolved. Germline V lookup: CDR1 MDHEN, CDR2 SYDVKM. The V end lost 3 bases, the J end lost 3 bases, and 6 bases lay between the germline ends. The CDR3 consists of 13 residues. For the CDR3, the DNA is TGTGCCAGCAGTTTCCAGTACAATCAGCCCCAGCATTTT. Encoded protein: CASSFQYNQPQHF. The full variable domain, with the rest looked up from reference TRBV28 and TRBJ1-5, is DVKVTQSSRYLVKRTGEKVFLECVQDMDHENMFWYRQDPGLGLRLIYFSYDVKMKEKGDIPEGYSVSREKKERFSLILESASTNQTSMYLCASSFQYNQPQHFGDGTRLSIL.